The sample holds many counts of the clone carrying this T cell receptor (beta chain). Its antigen is not identified. Construction of TCR beta libraries relied on iRepertoire HTBI primers and on Arm-PCR targeting CDR3 regions. TCRdb reanalysed the multiplex PCR reads using MiXCR and keeps one entry per CDR3 protein. The sample carries about 540,000 distinct CDR3 sequences, approximately 13% recorded once. The sample belongs to a study of regulatory T cells in long-lasting Graves disease. Study findings and constraints: Patients whose Graves' disease persisted exhibited lower TCR diversity than those newly diagnosed. Tissue studied was limited to peripheral blood, excluding thyroid tissue. Preferential use of TRBV28, TRBJ1-2 and TRBJ2-5 was seen in persistent disease.

The time point was: newly diagnosed GD, antithyroid drugs for less than 3 months. Isolated PBMC RNA provided the starting material for the TCR library. The CDR3 loop spans 13 amino acids. Germline V lookup: CDR1 DFQATT, CDR2 SNEGSKA (reference sequence). The germline V and J ends were trimmed by 1 base and 2 bases, with 9 bases remaining between them. The sample was also reused in another study, on T cells in Graves' hyperthyroidism and ophthalmopathy. That paper states: Carried out on the TCR CDR3, a first-round RT-PCR used the HTBI primer set.

This sample comprised peripheral blood mononuclear cells (PBMCs), obtained at new diagnosis, from a patient treated with antithyroid drugs. This TCR was recovered from a young man with Graves disease. This chain joins TRBV20-1 and TRBJ2-7, with unresolved D. Here the CDR3 reads CSARADSAYEQYF. The CDR3 region has the DNA TGCAGTGCTAGAGCGGATTCCGCCTACGAGCAGTACTTC.